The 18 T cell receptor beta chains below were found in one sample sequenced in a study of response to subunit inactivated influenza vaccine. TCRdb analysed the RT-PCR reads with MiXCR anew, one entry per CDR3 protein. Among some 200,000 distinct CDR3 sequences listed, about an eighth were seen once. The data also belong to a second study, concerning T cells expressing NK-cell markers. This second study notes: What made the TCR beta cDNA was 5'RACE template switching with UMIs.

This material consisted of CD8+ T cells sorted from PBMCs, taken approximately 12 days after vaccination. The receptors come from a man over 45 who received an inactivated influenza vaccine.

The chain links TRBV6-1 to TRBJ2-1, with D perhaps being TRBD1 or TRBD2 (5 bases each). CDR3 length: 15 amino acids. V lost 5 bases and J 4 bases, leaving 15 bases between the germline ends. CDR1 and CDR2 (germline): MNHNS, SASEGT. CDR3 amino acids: CASSLVGPEYNEQFF. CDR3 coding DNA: TGTGCCAGCAGTCTCGTGGGACCAGAATACAATGAGCAGTTCTTC.

CDR3 sequence: CAWSVNRDLYEQYF. In DNA, the CDR3 is TGTGCCTGGAGTGTAAATAGGGACCTCTACGAGCAGTACTTC. This chain links TRBV30 with TRBJ2-7; D is perhaps TRBD1 or TRBD2 (5 bases each). Germline V gene sequence: CDR1 GTSNPN, CDR2 SVGIG (reference sequence). This CDR3 is 14 amino acids long. V was shortened by 0 bases and J by 3 bases, with 12 bases between the two germline ends. The full variable domain, with the rest looked up from reference TRBV30 and TRBJ2-7, is SQTIHQWPATLVQPVGSPLSLECTVEGTSNPNLYWYRQAAGRGLQLLFYSVGIGQISSEVPQNLSASRPQDRQFILSSKKLLLSDSGFYLCAWSVNRDLYEQYFGPGTRLTVT.

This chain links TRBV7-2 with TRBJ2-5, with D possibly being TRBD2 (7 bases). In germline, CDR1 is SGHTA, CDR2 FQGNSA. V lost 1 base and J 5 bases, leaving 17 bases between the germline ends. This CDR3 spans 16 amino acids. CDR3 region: CASSLEWEGGRETQYF. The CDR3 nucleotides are TGTGCCAGCAGCTTAGAGTGGGAGGGGGGCCGGGAGACCCAGTACTTC.

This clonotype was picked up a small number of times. This CDR3 reads CASSFGPVGGRPYNEQFF. CDR3 DNA: TGTGCCAGCAGTTTCGGGCCTGTCGGCGGGAGGCCCTACAATGAGCAGTTCTTC. V gene TRBV12-3 or TRBV12-4 combines with J gene TRBJ2-1; 8 bases are a match to TRBD2. Trimming cost V 3 bases and J 2 bases; bases outside gene matches: 12. The CDR3 has 18 residues.

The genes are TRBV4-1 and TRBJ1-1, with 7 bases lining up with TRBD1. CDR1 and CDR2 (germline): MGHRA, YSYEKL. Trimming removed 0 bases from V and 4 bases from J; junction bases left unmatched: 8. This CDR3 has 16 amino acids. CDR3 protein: CASSQDLGAGGTEAFF. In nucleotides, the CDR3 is TGCGCCAGCAGCCAAGATCTGGGGGCAGGGGGCACTGAAGCTTTCTTT.

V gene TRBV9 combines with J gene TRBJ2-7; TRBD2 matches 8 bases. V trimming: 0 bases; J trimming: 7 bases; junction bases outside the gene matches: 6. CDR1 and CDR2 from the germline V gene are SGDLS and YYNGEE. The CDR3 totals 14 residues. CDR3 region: CASSVGVSGEEQYF. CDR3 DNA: TGTGCCAGCAGCGTAGGGGTTAGCGGGGAGGAGCAGTACTTC.

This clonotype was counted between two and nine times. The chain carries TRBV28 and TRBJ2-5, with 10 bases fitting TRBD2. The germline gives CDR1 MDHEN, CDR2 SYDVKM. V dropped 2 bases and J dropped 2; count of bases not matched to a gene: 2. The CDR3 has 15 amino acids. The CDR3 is CASSLLAGVQETQYF. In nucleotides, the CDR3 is TGTGCCAGCAGTTTACTAGCGGGAGTGCAAGAGACCCAGTACTTC.

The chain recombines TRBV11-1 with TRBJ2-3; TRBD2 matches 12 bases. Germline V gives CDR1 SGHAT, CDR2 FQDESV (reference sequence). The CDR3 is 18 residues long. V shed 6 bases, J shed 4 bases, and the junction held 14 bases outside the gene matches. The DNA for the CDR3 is TGTGCCAGCAGTCACCCTGCGACTCTAGCGGGGGGGCCAGATACGCAGTATTTT. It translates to CASSHPATLAGGPDTQYF.

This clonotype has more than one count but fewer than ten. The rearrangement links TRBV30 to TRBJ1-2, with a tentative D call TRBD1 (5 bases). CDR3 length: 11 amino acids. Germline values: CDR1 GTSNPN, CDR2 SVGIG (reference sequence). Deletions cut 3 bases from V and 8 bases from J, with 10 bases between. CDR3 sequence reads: CAWRGGYGYTF. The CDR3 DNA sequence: TGTGCCTGGAGGGGGGGTTACGGCTACACCTTC.

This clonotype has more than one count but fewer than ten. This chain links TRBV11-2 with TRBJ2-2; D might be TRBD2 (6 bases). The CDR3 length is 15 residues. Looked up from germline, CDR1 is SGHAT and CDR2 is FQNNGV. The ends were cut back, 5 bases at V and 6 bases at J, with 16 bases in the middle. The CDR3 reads CASSVPGLAPGELFF. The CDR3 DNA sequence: TGTGCCAGCAGCGTACCGGGACTGGCCCCCGGGGAGCTGTTTTTT.

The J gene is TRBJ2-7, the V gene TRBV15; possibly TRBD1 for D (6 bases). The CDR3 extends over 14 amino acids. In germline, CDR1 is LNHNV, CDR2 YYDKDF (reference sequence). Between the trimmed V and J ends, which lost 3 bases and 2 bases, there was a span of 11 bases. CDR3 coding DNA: TGTGCCACCAGCAGTCCCGGACAGACCTACGAGCAGTACTTC. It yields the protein CATSSPGQTYEQYF.

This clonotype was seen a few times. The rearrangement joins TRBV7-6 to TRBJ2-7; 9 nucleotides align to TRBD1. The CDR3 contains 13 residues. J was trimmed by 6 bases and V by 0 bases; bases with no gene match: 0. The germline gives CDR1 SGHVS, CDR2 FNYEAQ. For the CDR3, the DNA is TGTGCCAGCAGCTTAGCACAGGGGGCCGAGCAGTACTTC. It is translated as CASSLAQGAEQYF.

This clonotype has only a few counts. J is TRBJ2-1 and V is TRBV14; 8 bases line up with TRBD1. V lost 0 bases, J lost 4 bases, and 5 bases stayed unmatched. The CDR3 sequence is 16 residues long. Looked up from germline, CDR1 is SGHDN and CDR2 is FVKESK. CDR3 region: CASSQDRGLGYNEQFF. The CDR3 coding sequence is TGTGCCAGCAGCCAAGACAGGGGGCTTGGATACAATGAGCAGTTCTTC.

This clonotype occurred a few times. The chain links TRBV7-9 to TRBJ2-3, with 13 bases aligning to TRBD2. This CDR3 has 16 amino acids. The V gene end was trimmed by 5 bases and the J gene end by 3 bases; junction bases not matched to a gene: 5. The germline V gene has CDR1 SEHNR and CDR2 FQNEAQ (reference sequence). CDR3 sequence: CASSPWTSGGTDTQYF. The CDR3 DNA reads TGTGCCAGCAGCCCTTGGACTAGCGGGGGTACAGATACGCAGTATTTT.

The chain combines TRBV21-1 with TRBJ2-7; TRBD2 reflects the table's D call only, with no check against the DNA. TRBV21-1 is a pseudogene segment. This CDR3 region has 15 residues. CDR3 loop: CANRGNEREEYEQYF. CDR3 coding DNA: TGTGCCAACAGAGGGAATGAGCGGGAAGAATACGAGCAGTACTTC.

The CDR3 DNA follows: TGTGCCAGCAGTTTACGCGGGGGGGTCACAGATACGCAGTATTTT. Amino acid sequence: CASSLRGGVTDTQYF. J is TRBJ2-3 and V is TRBV28, with 9 bases identical to TRBD2. Looked up from germline, CDR1 is MDHEN and CDR2 is SYDVKM. J lost 2 bases, V lost 2 bases, and 2 bases had no gene match. The CDR3 has 15 amino acids.

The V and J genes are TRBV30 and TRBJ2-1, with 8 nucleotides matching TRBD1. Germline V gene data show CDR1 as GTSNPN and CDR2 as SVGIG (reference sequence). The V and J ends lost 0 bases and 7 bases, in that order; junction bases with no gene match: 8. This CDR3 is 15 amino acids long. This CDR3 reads CAWSVGQGGWNEQFF. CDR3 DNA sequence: TGTGCCTGGAGTGTAGGACAGGGAGGTTGGAATGAGCAGTTCTTC.

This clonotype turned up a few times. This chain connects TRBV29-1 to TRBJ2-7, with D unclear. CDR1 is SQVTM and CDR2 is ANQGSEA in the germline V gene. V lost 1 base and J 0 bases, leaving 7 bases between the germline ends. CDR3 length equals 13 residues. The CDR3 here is CSVEVSHSYEQYF. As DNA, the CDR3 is TGCAGCGTTGAAGTCAGCCACTCCTACGAGCAGTACTTC.